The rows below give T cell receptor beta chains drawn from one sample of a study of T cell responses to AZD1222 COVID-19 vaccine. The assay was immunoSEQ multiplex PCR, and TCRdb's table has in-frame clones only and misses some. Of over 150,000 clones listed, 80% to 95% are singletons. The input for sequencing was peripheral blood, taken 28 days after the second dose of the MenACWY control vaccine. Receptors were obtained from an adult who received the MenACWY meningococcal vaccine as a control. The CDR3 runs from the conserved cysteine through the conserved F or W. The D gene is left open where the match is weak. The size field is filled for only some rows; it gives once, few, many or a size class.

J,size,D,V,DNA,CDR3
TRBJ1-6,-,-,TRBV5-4,TGTGCCAGCAGCTTGAAGGGATCGAATTCACCCCTCCACTTT,CASSLKGSNSPLHF
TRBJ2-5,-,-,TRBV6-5,TGTGCCAGCAGGGTCGGGGAGGAGACCCAGTACTTC,CASRVGEETQYF
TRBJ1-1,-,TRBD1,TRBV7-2,TGTGCCAGCAGCTTAGCTGGGACAGGGCTTAGGGTAGCTTTCTTT,CASSLAGTGLRVAFF
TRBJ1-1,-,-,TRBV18,TGTGCCAGCTCACCGGACACTGGTGATGAAGCTTTCTTT,CASSPDTGDEAFF
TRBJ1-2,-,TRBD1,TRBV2,TGTGCCAGCAGTCCAGACAGGGGGGGGATCTATGGCTACACCTTC,CASSPDRGGIYGYTF
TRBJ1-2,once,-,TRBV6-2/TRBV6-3,TGTGCCAGCCGTTCGTCTGGTGACTATGGCTACACCTTC,CASRSSGDYGYTF
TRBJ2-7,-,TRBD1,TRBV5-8,TGTGCCAGCAACCTCCGACAGGGGCCGTACGAGCAGTACTTC,CASNLRQGPYEQYF
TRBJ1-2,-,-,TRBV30,TGTGCCTGGAGTGGAGTCGCCGGTGGCTACACCTTC,CAWSGVAGGYTF
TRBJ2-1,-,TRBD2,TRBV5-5,TGTGCCAGCAGGATGGGAGTAGCGGGGGTGAATGAGCAGTTCTTC,CASRMGVAGVNEQFF
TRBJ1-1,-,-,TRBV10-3,TGTGCCATCAGTGAGTCCAGGGAAACTGAAGCTTTCTTT,CAISESRETEAFF
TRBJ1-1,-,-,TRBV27,TGTGCCAGCAGTTTATCTTCAGGACAATCTATGAACACTGAAGCTTTCTTT,CASSLSSGQSMNTEAFF
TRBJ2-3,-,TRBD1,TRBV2,TGTGCCAGCAGGAGGACAGGCTCCACAGATACGCAGTATTTT,CASRRTGSTDTQYF
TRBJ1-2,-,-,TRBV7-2,TGTGCCAGCAGCTCGGGGCCCAGTTCCGCTAACTATGGCTACACCTTC,CASSSGPSSANYGYTF